Each of the 11 T cell receptor beta chains below was sequenced from the same sample in a study of OX40 agonist ivuxolimab in advanced cancers. Sequenced by immunoSEQ multiplex PCR; TCRdb stores in-frame clones only, minus some. The repertoire holds 77,000 or so clones, with less than 95% as singletons. The input for sequencing was CD4+ or CD8+ T cells sorted from blood, taken in a trial of the OX40 agonist ivuxolimab. The receptors were gathered from an adult with an advanced solid tumor such as melanoma, head and neck, liver or kidney cancer.

The chain carries TRBV19 and TRBJ1-2; D call uncertain. Trimming took off 5 bases at V and 0 bases at J, with 13 bases between the two ends. Germline V gene data show CDR1 as LNHDA and CDR2 as SQIVND (reference sequence). This CDR3 region has 15 residues. The CDR3 is CASSFQQSSNYGYTF. The CDR3 coding sequence is TGTGCCAGTAGTTTTCAACAGAGCTCTAACTATGGCTACACCTTC.

The chain joins TRBV27 to TRBJ2-7; D not certain. The CDR3 is 15 residues long. Germline assignment: CDR1 MNHEY and CDR2 SMNVEV (reference sequence). The ends were cut back, 0 bases at V and 0 bases at J, with 9 bases in the middle. In DNA, the CDR3 is TGTGCCAGCAGTTTATCAGTAGGTTTCTCCTACGAGCAGTACTTC. Amino acids: CASSLSVGFSYEQYF.

This chain links TRBV11-3 with TRBJ1-3, with D uncertain. The CDR3 consists of 13 residues. The germline gives CDR1 SGHNT, CDR2 YENEEA. The germline V and J ends were trimmed by 5 bases and 2 bases, with 7 bases remaining between them. The CDR3 loop reads CASSPNPGNTIYF. The CDR3 coding sequence is TGTGCCAGCAGCCCCAACCCTGGAAACACCATATATTTT.

In its sample, this clone was seen a few times. The chain uses TRBV2 and TRBJ2-7, with D possibly being TRBD2 (7 bases). The V and J ends lost 3 bases and 0 bases respectively, with 15 bases between them. The CDR3 contains 16 residues. Germline values: CDR1 SNHLY, CDR2 FYNNEI. CDR3 DNA: TGTGCCAGCAGTGAGGGGGGGCGGGGCCTCTCCTACGAGCAGTACTTC. It codes for CASSEGGRGLSYEQYF.

The gene calls are TRBV7-2 and TRBJ2-1, with no clear D. Germline CDR1 SGHTA, CDR2 FQGNSA. V was cut by 4 bases and J by 0 bases, with 10 bases left in between. CDR3 length equals 15 residues. The CDR3 DNA is TGTGCCAGCAGCTCCCCTCCTCTCTCCTACAATGAGCAGTTCTTC. Protein sequence: CASSSPPLSYNEQFF.

The chain joins TRBV7-9 to TRBJ2-2; 10 nucleotides line up with TRBD2. The germline gives CDR1 SEHNR, CDR2 FQNEAQ (reference sequence). Trimming took 2 bases from V and 5 from J; bases not matched to a gene: 11. The CDR3 sequence is 18 residues long. CDR3 nucleotide sequence: TGTGCCAGCAGCTTATCGCTAGCGGGGGTCCAAGGGACCGGGGAGCTGTTTTTT. As protein: CASSLSLAGVQGTGELFF.

This clone appeared a single time. V usage is TRBV5-1 and J usage is TRBJ2-1, with 12 positions matching TRBD2. The germline V gene encodes CDR1 SGHRS and CDR2 YFSETQ. This CDR3 spans 16 amino acids. The V and J ends lost 4 bases and 4 bases, in that order; junction bases with no gene match: 6. CDR3 DNA: TGCGCCAGCAGCGCCGGGACTAGCGGGCGGTACAATGAGCAGTTCTTC. Amino acid sequence: CASSAGTSGRYNEQFF.

The genes are TRBV2 and TRBJ2-3; tentative D call: TRBD2 (5 bases). This CDR3 is built from 14 residues. The germline V gene encodes CDR1 SNHLY and CDR2 FYNNEI. Trimming cost V 1 base and J 10 bases, with 15 bases left between them. CDR3 nucleotides: TGTGCCAGCAGTGAAGGGGCCACAGAGGGTTCGCAGTATTTT. Residues: CASSEGATEGSQYF.

The chain recombines TRBV19 with TRBJ1-1; perhaps TRBD1 as D (6 bases). Trimming left V 6 bases short and J 6 bases short, with 26 bases between. This CDR3 comprises 17 residues. Germline values: CDR1 LNHDA, CDR2 SQIVND (reference sequence). In DNA form, the CDR3 reads TGTGCCAGTAGCCCAAACATGGGGGGCGCAAGGATGGCTGAAGCTTTCTTT. Its protein product is CASSPNMGGARMAEAFF.

CDR3 nucleotides: TGTGCCAGCAGCTTTATAGGCGAGACCCAGTACTTC. Encoded protein: CASSFIGETQYF. This chain links TRBV7-9 with TRBJ2-5; D gene uncertain. V was cut by 3 bases and J by 5 bases, with 7 bases left in between. The CDR3 contains 12 residues. CDR1 is SEHNR, CDR2 FQNEAQ, per germline (reference sequence).

The J gene is TRBJ2-7, the V gene TRBV7-8; D perhaps matches TRBD2 (5 bases). The V gene lost 5 bases and the J gene lost 0 bases, with 14 bases spanning the gap. The CDR3 has 15 amino acids. Germline V gives CDR1 SGHVS, CDR2 FQNEAQ. In DNA form, the CDR3 reads TGTGCCAGCAGCCCCTGGCCGGGGAGCTCCTACGAGCAGTACTTC. It specifies CASSPWPGSSYEQYF.